Listed here is a single TCR beta chain. The antigen is not known. Sequencing was performed with immunoSEQ multiplex PCR; in TCRdb, only in-frame clones are kept and a portion is missing. The table records more than 85,000 clones, around nine tenths of them present only once. The ends were cut back, 4 bases at V and 6 bases at J, with 13 bases in the middle. Germline CDR1 and CDR2: MNHNS and SASEGT. This CDR3 has 14 amino acids. This entry belongs to a study of PD-1 blockade in classical Hodgkin lymphoma. Study-level information: Patients were dosed intravenously with nivolumab at 3 mg/kg every 2 weeks.

Indicated time point: cycle 4 day 1 (C4D1), after less than 7 weeks of nivolumab. After autologous stem cell transplantation all patients relapsed, and prior brentuximab vedotin exposure differed between cohorts. Whole-study findings and limits: Undefined causes, possibly disease activity or prior therapy, underlie the repertoire differences. For complete responders, baseline diversity was comparable to that of newly diagnosed patients. The CD4+ diversity rise by C4D1 was clearest in complete responders.

This sequence was found in a human donor with classical Hodgkin lymphoma. The source was peripheral blood mononuclear cells (PBMCs), collected before the fourth cycle of nivolumab. This rearrangement joins TRBV6-1 to TRBJ1-5; the D gene is possibly TRBD1 (5 bases). The CDR3 loop reads CASSGGGATQPQHF. The CDR3 DNA is TGTGCCAGCAGTGGGGGAGGGGCCACTCAGCCCCAGCATTTT.